The T cell receptor (beta chain) described here comes from a study of cytomegalovirus exposure and HLA in healthy donors. Study observations and caveats: No immune exposure information besides CMV serostatus was available.

The PCR was carried out with 60 Vbeta primers and 13 Jbeta primers. Generated by immunoSEQ multiplex PCR, the TCRdb table keeps only in-frame clones and is missing some. The sample holds over 90,000 clones, 50% to 80% seen once. Remarks on this clone: What it binds is not known.

CDR1 and CDR2 from the germline V gene are SGHVS and FQNEAQ. Trimming took 3 bases from V and 4 from J; bases not matched to a gene: 15. This CDR3 is 18 amino acids long. Sequenced sample: PBMCs. This chain joins TRBV7-8 and TRBJ1-2; the match to TRBD1 covers 9 bases. The TCR comes from a man aged 55 to 69 in good health and CMV-seronegative. This CDR3 is CASSFKTGGIADRYGYTF. CDR3 sequence (DNA): TGTGCCAGCAGCTTCAAGACAGGGGGAATAGCGGACCGCTATGGCTACACCTTC.